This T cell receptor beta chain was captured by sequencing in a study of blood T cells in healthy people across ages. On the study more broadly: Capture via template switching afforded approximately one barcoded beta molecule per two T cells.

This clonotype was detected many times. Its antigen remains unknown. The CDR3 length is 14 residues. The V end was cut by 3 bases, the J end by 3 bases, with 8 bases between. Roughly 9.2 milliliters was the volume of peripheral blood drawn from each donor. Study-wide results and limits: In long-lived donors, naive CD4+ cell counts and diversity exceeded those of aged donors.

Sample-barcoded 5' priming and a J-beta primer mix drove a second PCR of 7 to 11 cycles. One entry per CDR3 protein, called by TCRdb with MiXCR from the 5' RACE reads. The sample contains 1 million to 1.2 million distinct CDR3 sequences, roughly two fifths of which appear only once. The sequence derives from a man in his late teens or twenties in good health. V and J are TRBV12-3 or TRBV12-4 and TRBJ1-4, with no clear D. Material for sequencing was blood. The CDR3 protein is CASSFAAANEKLFF. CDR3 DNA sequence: TGTGCCAGCAGTTTCGCGGCAGCTAATGAAAAACTGTTTTTT.